This is a list of T cell receptor beta chains from one sample in a study of response to subunit inactivated influenza vaccine. TCRdb recomputed calls from the RT-PCR reads with MiXCR, one row per CDR3 protein. The profile shows under 750,000 distinct CDR3 sequences, about an eighth of them singletons. This specimen was PBMCs from blood, taken on the day of vaccination. Receptors originate from a man aged 50-60 years who received an inactivated influenza vaccine. Each CDR3 is given with its conserved first and last residue. The D gene is left open where the match is weak. Not every row has a clone size; where given, it reads once, few, many or a size class.

clone_size	d_call	v_call	j_call	cdr3_nt	cdr3_aa
-	TRBD1	TRBV28	TRBJ2-1	TGTGCCAGCACTTTTCAGGGGGCTGAGCAGTTCTTC	CASTFQGAEQFF
-	-	TRBV29-1	TRBJ1-1	TGCAGCGCAGCGGACGGGCAAGAGGCTTTCTTT	CSAADGQEAFF
once	-	TRBV7-8	TRBJ2-7	TGTGCCAGCACCCAAGGGGGGGGCTACGAGCAGTACTTC	CASTQGGGYEQYF
-	TRBD2	TRBV12-3/TRBV12-4	TRBJ2-1	TGTGCCAGCAGTTTTGACTATCTAGCGGGGGGCTACAATGAGCAGTTCTTC	CASSFDYLAGGYNEQFF
-	-	TRBV5-6	TRBJ2-3	TGTGCCAGCAGCTTGGGCCAGTTCCCGAGGGATACGCAGTATTTT	CASSLGQFPRDTQYF
many	TRBD1	TRBV5-1	TRBJ2-7	TGCGCCAGCAGCAAAGGACAGGCCTACGAGCAGTACTTC	CASSKGQAYEQYF
few	-	TRBV7-2	TRBJ2-1	TGTGCCAGCAGCTTAGATCTAGTTAGGAACAATGAGCAGTTCTTC	CASSLDLVRNNEQFF
-	-	TRBV4-1	TRBJ1-4	TGCGCCAGCAGCCAACTCAACCTGGCAACTAATGAAAAACTGTTTTTT	CASSQLNLATNEKLFF
-	TRBD1	TRBV7-9	TRBJ1-4	TGTGCCAGCAGCATTGACAGGGGTAGCGAAAAACTGTTTTTT	CASSIDRGSEKLFF
-	TRBD2	TRBV7-8	TRBJ2-1	TGTGCCAGCAGCTTCGTAATAGCGGGAGATGGCAATGAGCAGTTCTTC	CASSFVIAGDGNEQFF
few	TRBD2	TRBV28	TRBJ2-7	TGTGCCAGCAGCCTGCCGGGACTAGATAATGCCGAGCAGTACTTC	CASSLPGLDNAEQYF
-	TRBD1	TRBV18	TRBJ1-2	TGTGCCAGCTCAGGACAGACAGGGGGTGTCGGCTACACCTTC	CASSGQTGGVGYTF
-	-	TRBV20-1	TRBJ1-5	TGCAGTGCTAGAGGGGTTGGGGAGGTGGGACAGCCCCAGCATTTT	CSARGVGEVGQPQHF
-	TRBD2	TRBV27	TRBJ2-1	TGTGCCAGCAGTTTATCGGGCGGACTAGCGGGAGGCCGCTACAATGAGCAGTTCTTC	CASSLSGGLAGGRYNEQFF
few	TRBD2	TRBV7-2	TRBJ2-1	TGTGCCAGCACTTGGGAGGGAGCGAATTACAATGAGCAGTTCTTC	CASTWEGANYNEQFF
-	-	TRBV11-2	TRBJ2-1	TGTGCCAGCAGCCCAGCGGGACAGAGAGACAATGAGCAGTTCTTC	CASSPAGQRDNEQFF
few	-	TRBV7-6	TRBJ2-2	TGTGCCAGCAGCTTAGAAACAGGGCACGGGGAGCTGTTTTTT	CASSLETGHGELFF
-	TRBD1	TRBV11-2	TRBJ2-4	TGTGCCAGCAGTTTCTGGGCGGGACAGGGTCAGGACATTCAGTACTTC	CASSFWAGQGQDIQYF
many	-	TRBV15	TRBJ1-5	TGTGCCACCAGCAGGGATGGACAGAGCAATCAGCCCCAGCATTTT	CATSRDGQSNQPQHF
-	TRBD2	TRBV12-3/TRBV12-4	TRBJ2-5	TGTGCCAGCAGTTTAAGGGGGACTAGCGGGGGCCAAGAGACCCAGTACTTC	CASSLRGTSGGQETQYF
-	-	TRBV7-2	TRBJ1-5	TGTGCCAGCAGCTTAGAGAGCCCGGCTAGCAATCAGCCCCAGCATTTT	CASSLESPASNQPQHF
few	TRBD1	TRBV18	TRBJ2-3	TGTGCCAGCTCAGAAGGGACAGGGGTCACAGATACGCAGTATTTT	CASSEGTGVTDTQYF
many	-	TRBV28	TRBJ2-3	TGTGCCAGCCGCCTACCAGGGATAAGCACAGATACGCAGTATTTT	CASRLPGISTDTQYF
few	-	TRBV20-1	TRBJ2-7	TGCAGTGCTATAACCTCTAGAACTGAGCAGTACTTC	CSAITSRTEQYF
few	-	TRBV7-9	TRBJ1-2	TGTGCCAGCAGCTTAGACGGAGGCCCTAACTATGGCTACACCTTC	CASSLDGGPNYGYTF
few	TRBD1	TRBV7-2	TRBJ2-1	TGTGCCAGCAGCTTAGCGGCGGGACAGGGGAACAATGAGCAGTTCTTC	CASSLAAGQGNNEQFF
-	TRBD1	TRBV4-2	TRBJ2-2	TGTGCCAGCAGCCAAGATAGCACAGGGGGGCGGAGCACCGGGGAGCTGTTTTTT	CASSQDSTGGRSTGELFF
many	-	TRBV7-3	TRBJ2-3	TGTGCCAGCAGCTTAAGGCGGACAGATACGCAGTATTTT	CASSLRRTDTQYF
-	-	TRBV13	TRBJ2-1	TGTGCCAGCAGCGTGGAGATGAACAATGAGCAGTTCTTC	CASSVEMNNEQFF
few	TRBD2	TRBV7-2	TRBJ2-3	TGTGCCAGCAGCCCCACCGGCGGGGGGAGGGATACGCAGTATTTT	CASSPTGGGRDTQYF
many	-	TRBV2	TRBJ2-7	TGTGCCAGCAGTGCCCTATACGAGCAGTACTTC	CASSALYEQYF
-	-	TRBV18	TRBJ1-1	TGTGCCAGCTCACCGGCGGGGGAAGCTTTCTTT	CASSPAGEAFF
-	-	TRBV5-1	TRBJ2-5	TGCGCCAGCAGCCAGGGACGGCTCGCCCAAGAGACCCAGTACTTC	CASSQGRLAQETQYF
-	-	TRBV12-3/TRBV12-4	TRBJ2-3	TGTGCCAGCAGTTTACATGGCAGGAGCACAGATACGCAGTATTTT	CASSLHGRSTDTQYF
few	-	TRBV20-1	TRBJ1-2	TGCAGTGCTCCAACTAACTATGGCTACACCTTC	CSAPTNYGYTF
-	TRBD2	TRBV13	TRBJ2-1	TGTGCCAGCAGCTTGGGGACTAGCGGGAGGTTCCAGTTCTTC	CASSLGTSGRFQFF
-	TRBD2	TRBV5-1	TRBJ2-1	TGCGCCAGCAGTTCCAGAGCGGGGCGCTGGGACAATGAGCAGTTCTTC	CASSSRAGRWDNEQFF
-	TRBD1	TRBV3-1	TRBJ1-4	TGTGCCAGCAGCCAAACTGGGACAGGGGTTCCTGAAAAACTGTTTTTT	CASSQTGTGVPEKLFF
-	TRBD2	TRBV2	TRBJ2-7	TGTGCCCGCTGCTTAGCCCCCCTAGCGGGGAACCTCTCCTACGAGCAGTACTTC	CARCLAPLAGNLSYEQYF
-	TRBD1	TRBV4-1	TRBJ1-3	TGCGCCAGCAGCTCTTGGACAGGGGAAGACTCTGGAAACACCATATATTTT	CASSSWTGEDSGNTIYF
-	TRBD2	TRBV12-3/TRBV12-4	TRBJ2-1	TGTGCCAGCAATGGGGGGGGGAGCTCCTACAATGAGCAGTTCTTC	CASNGGGSSYNEQFF
few	-	TRBV20-1	TRBJ2-3	TGCAGTGCGGACAAAAGCACAGATACGCAGTATTTT	CSADKSTDTQYF
-	-	TRBV6-2/TRBV6-3	TRBJ1-1	TGTGCCAGCAGTTACTCGGGGGGGACCACTGAAGCTTTCTTT	CASSYSGGTTEAFF
few	TRBD1	TRBV24-1	TRBJ2-3	TGTGCCACCAGTGACTCCTGGACAGGGATGCAGTATTTT	CATSDSWTGMQYF
many	TRBD2	TRBV10-3	TRBJ2-1	TGTGCCATCAGTGGACTAGCGGGAGACAATGAGCAGTTCTTC	CAISGLAGDNEQFF
many	-	TRBV12-3/TRBV12-4	TRBJ2-7	TGTGCCAGCGGGGCGGACGGAAAGTACGAGCAGTACTTC	CASGADGKYEQYF
-	TRBD1	TRBV27	TRBJ2-3	TGTGCCAGCAGTTCAGACCTTCGGACAGGGATTACAGATACGCAGTATTTT	CASSSDLRTGITDTQYF
-	-	TRBV7-2	TRBJ1-1	TGTGCCAGCAGCGGGCATGAGAAGGGTAACACTGAAGCTTTCTTT	CASSGHEKGNTEAFF
many	TRBD1	TRBV4-2	TRBJ1-1	TGTGCCAGCAGCCAGACAGGGACGACTGAAGCTTTCTTT	CASSQTGTTEAFF